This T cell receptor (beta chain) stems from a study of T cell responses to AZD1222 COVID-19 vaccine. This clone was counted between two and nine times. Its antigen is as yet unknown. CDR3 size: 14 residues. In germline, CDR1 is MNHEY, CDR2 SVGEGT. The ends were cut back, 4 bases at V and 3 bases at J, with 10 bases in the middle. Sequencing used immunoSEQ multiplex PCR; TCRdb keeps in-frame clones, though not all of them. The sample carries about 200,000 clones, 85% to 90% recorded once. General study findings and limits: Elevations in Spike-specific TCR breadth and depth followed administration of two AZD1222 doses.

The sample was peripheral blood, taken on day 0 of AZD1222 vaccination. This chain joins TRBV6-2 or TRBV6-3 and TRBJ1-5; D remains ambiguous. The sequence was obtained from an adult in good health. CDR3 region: CASSFILSNQPQHF. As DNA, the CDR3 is TGTGCCAGCAGTTTTATACTGTCCAATCAGCCCCAGCATTTT.